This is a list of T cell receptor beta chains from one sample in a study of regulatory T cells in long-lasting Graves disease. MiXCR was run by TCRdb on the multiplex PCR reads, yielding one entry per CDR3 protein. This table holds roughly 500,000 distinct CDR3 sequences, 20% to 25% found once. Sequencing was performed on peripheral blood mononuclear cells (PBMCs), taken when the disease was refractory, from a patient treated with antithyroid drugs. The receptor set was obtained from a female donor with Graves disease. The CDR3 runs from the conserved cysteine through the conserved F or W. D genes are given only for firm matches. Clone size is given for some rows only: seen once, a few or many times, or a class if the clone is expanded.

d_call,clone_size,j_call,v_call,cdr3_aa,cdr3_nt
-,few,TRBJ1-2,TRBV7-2,CASSLVTTGDYGYTF,TGTGCCAGCAGCTTGGTGACGACAGGCGACTATGGCTACACCTTC
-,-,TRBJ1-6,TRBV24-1,CATSDGTLGSPLHF,TGTGCCACCAGTGATGGGACCTTGGGTTCACCCCTCCACTTT
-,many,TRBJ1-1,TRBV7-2,CASSQNPLSGYTEAFF,TGTGCCAGCAGCCAAAACCCCCTCAGCGGGTACACTGAAGCTTTCTTT
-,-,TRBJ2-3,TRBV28,CATAVSTDTQYF,TGTGCCACCGCCGTTAGCACAGATACGCAGTATTTT
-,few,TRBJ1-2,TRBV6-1,CASSLNSYYGYTF,TGTGCCAGCAGCCTGAATAGCTACTATGGCTACACCTTC
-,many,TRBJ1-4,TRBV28,CASSPGLTSTNEKLFF,TGTGCCAGCAGTCCTGGACTGACCTCAACTAATGAAAAACTGTTTTTT
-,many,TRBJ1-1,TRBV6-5,CASSYSRAGKAFF,TGTGCCAGCAGTTACTCGAGGGCAGGGAAGGCTTTCTTT
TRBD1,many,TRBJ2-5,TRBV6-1,CASSEGTGQETQYF,TGTGCCAGCAGTGAAGGGACAGGACAAGAGACCCAGTACTTC
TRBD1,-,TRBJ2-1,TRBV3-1,CASSPQGQVGLFGQFF,TGTGCCAGCAGCCCACAGGGACAGGTGGGTCTTTTTGGGCAGTTCTTC
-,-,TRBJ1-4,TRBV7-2,CASSSPERVGGEKLFF,TGTGCCAGCAGCTCCCCCGAAAGGGTCGGGGGGGAAAAACTGTTTTTT
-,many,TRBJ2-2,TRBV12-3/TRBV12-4,CASSLLVVRRTGELFF,TGTGCCAGCAGTTTACTGGTAGTTCGGAGGACCGGGGAGCTGTTTTTT
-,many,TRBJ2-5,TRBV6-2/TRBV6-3,CASSYIDLGETQYF,TGTGCCAGCAGTTATATAGACTTGGGGGAGACCCAGTACTTC
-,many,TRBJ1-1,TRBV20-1,CSARAEVGITEAFF,TGCAGTGCTAGAGCTGAGGTAGGGATCACTGAAGCTTTCTTT
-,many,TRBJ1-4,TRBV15,CATSREGSPATNEKLFF,TGTGCCACCAGCAGAGAAGGCAGCCCGGCAACTAATGAAAAACTGTTTTTT
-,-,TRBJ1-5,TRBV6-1,CASVGQTYQPQHF,TGTGCCAGCGTTGGACAGACTTATCAGCCCCAGCATTTT
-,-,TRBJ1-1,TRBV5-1,CASSLGLATPATEAFF,TGCGCCAGCAGCTTGGGCCTGGCCACCCCGGCCACTGAAGCTTTCTTT
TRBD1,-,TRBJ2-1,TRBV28,CASSPRDSHNEQFF,TGTGCCAGCAGTCCACGGGACAGCCACAATGAGCAGTTCTTC
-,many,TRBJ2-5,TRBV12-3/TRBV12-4,CASSGTPLRETQYF,TGTGCCAGCAGTGGCACCCCGCTGAGAGAGACCCAGTACTTC
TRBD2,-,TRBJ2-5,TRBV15,CATGASGTVQETQYF,TGTGCCACCGGGGCTAGCGGGACGGTACAAGAGACCCAGTACTTC
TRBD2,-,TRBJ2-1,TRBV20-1,CSARDLVGLAGVGSYNEQFF,TGCAGTGCTAGAGATCTAGTGGGACTAGCGGGAGTTGGGTCCTACAATGAGCAGTTCTTC
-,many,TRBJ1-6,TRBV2,CASSDDSLNSPLHF,TGTGCCAGCAGTGATGACAGTCTTAATTCACCCCTCCACTTT
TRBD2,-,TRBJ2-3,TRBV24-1,CATSAASGRALDTQYF,TGTGCCACCAGTGCGGCTAGCGGGAGGGCCTTAGATACGCAGTATTTT
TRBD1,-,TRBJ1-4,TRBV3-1,CASSQYSGTGTAKLFF,TGTGCCAGCAGTCAATATTCCGGGACAGGGACCGCAAAACTGTTTTTT
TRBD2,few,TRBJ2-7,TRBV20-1,CSARASGEASSYEQYF,TGCAGTGCCCGGGCTAGCGGGGAGGCTAGCTCCTACGAGCAGTACTTC
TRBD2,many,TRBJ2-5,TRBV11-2,CASSLGLAGQETQYF,TGTGCCAGCAGCTTGGGCCTAGCGGGGCAAGAGACCCAGTACTTC
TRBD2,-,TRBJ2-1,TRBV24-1,CATSLAGGSYNEQFF,TGTGCCACCAGCCTAGCGGGAGGATCCTACAATGAGCAGTTCTTC
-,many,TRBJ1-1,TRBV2,CASRGVVRNGAEAFF,TGTGCCAGCAGGGGGGTAGTTCGAAATGGCGCTGAAGCTTTCTTT
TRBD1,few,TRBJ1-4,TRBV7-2,CASSLVTGVGEKLFF,TGTGCCAGCAGCTTAGTGACAGGGGTTGGAGAAAAACTGTTTTTT
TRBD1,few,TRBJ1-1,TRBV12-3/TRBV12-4,CASSFGQGEAFF,TGTGCCAGCAGCTTCGGACAGGGTGAAGCTTTCTTT
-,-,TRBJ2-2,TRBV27,CASSLEAFPNTGELFF,TGTGCCAGCAGTTTAGAGGCATTCCCTAACACCGGGGAGCTGTTTTTT
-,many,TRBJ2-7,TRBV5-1,CASSPWRAGQSSYEQYF,TGCGCCAGCAGCCCCTGGAGGGCGGGACAGTCCTCCTACGAGCAGTACTTC
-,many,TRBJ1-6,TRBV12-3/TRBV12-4,CASSLSRSYNSPLHF,TGTGCCAGCAGTTTGAGTCGCTCCTATAATTCACCCCTCCACTTT
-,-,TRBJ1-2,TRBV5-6,CASSPPQPYGYTF,TGTGCCAGCAGCCCCCCTCAGCCCTATGGCTACACCTTC
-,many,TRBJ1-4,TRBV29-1,CSVDQGSNEKLFF,TGCAGCGTTGATCAGGGGTCTAATGAAAAACTGTTTTTT
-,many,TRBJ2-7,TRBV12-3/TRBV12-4,CASTFGVVGYEQYF,TGTGCCAGCACTTTCGGGGTGGTGGGATACGAGCAGTACTTC
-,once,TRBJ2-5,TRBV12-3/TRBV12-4,CASSPYMAGGQETQYF,TGTGCCAGCAGTCCGTATATGGCTGGCGGACAAGAGACCCAGTACTTC
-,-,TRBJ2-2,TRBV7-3,CASSLSRQNTGELFF,TGTGCCAGCAGCTTAAGCCGTCAGAACACCGGGGAGCTGTTTTTT